These T cell receptor beta chains were read from a single sample in a study of T-cell memory formation after mild COVID-19. TCRdb re-derived calls from the 5' RACE reads in MiXCR, one entry per CDR3 protein. This repertoire shows around 410,000 distinct CDR3 sequences, 20% to 25% found once; its top ten account for around 13%. Sequencing was performed on PBMCs or a T cell subset sorted from them (not recorded which). All receptors come from an adult woman who had mild COVID-19 (a few samples of this study predate the infection). Cell type and time point are not known. Each CDR3 is given with its conserved first and last residue. A D gene is named only where the DNA matches it firmly. Some rows mark clone size as missing; the rest say once, few, many or name a class of expanded clone.

CDR3 protein | CDR3 DNA | J gene | V gene | clone size | D gene
CASSYLQGAQYF | TGTGCCAGCAGTTACTTACAGGGGGCGCAGTATTTT | TRBJ2-3 | TRBV6-6 | . | TRBD1
CSARDLGASSYNEQFF | TGCAGTGCTAGAGATCTAGGTGCGAGCTCCTACAATGAGCAGTTCTTC | TRBJ2-1 | TRBV20-1 | few | .
CASSRESGSPYEQYF | TGTGCCAGCAGCCGAGAATCGGGGTCCCCCTACGAGCAGTACTTC | TRBJ2-7 | TRBV7-6 | many | .
CASSLGFGLVNTEAFF | TGTGCCAGCAGCTTAGGGTTCGGACTGGTAAACACTGAAGCTTTCTTT | TRBJ1-1 | TRBV7-9 | . | .
CSAPDRAGNEQYF | TGCAGTGCTCCAGACCGGGCGGGAAACGAGCAGTACTTC | TRBJ2-7 | TRBV20-1 | . | .
CASSYGNPLGEQYF | TGTGCCAGCAGTTACGGAAATCCATTGGGCGAGCAGTACTTC | TRBJ2-7 | TRBV6-2/TRBV6-3 | few | .
CASSLAAPGSGHSRRNIQYF | TGTGCCAGCAGCTTAGCAGCCCCGGGCTCAGGGCATAGCAGGCGGAACATTCAGTACTTC | TRBJ2-4 | TRBV7-9 | . | .
CASSEYSLTETQYF | TGTGCCAGCAGTGAATATAGCCTGACGGAGACCCAGTACTTC | TRBJ2-5 | TRBV25-1 | . | .
CASSPRTSGYTDTQYF | TGCGCCAGCAGCCCCCGGACTAGCGGGTACACAGATACGCAGTATTTT | TRBJ2-3 | TRBV4-1 | few | TRBD2
CASSLPGVVTGELFF | TGTGCCAGCAGTTTACCAGGGGTGGTCACCGGGGAGCTGTTTTTT | TRBJ2-2 | TRBV28 | . | .
CASSRGNTIYF | TGTGCCAGCAGCAGGGGCAACACCATATATTTT | TRBJ1-3 | TRBV7-6 | . | .
CASSLGGSYSNQPQHF | TGTGCCAGCAGCCTAGGAGGTAGCTATAGCAATCAGCCCCAGCATTTT | TRBJ1-5 | TRBV6-1 | . | .
CAVGTDTQYF | TGTGCCGTCGGCACAGATACGCAGTATTTT | TRBJ2-3 | TRBV7-9 | . | .
CSVTGLAGPGDIQYF | TGCAGCGTTACCGGACTAGCGGGGCCAGGGGACATTCAGTACTTC | TRBJ2-4 | TRBV29-1 | many | TRBD2
CASRSFGTSFTDTQYF | TGTGCCAGCAGAAGCTTCGGGACCTCTTTCACAGACACGCAGTATTTT | TRBJ2-3 | TRBV12-3/TRBV12-4 | few | .
CATSRGMIGNQPQHF | TGTGCCACCAGCAGAGGGATGATCGGCAATCAGCCCCAGCATTTT | TRBJ1-5 | TRBV15 | few | .
CASSLAAGFNYGYTF | TGTGCCAGCAGCTTAGCCGCAGGCTTTAACTATGGCTACACCTTC | TRBJ1-2 | TRBV7-9 | . | .
CASSQAASPLTDGYTF | TGCGCCAGCAGCCAAGCTGCAAGCCCCCTTACCGATGGCTACACCTTC | TRBJ1-2 | TRBV4-1 | many | .
CASSVDLVSYNEQFF | TGTGCCAGCAGCGTAGATCTAGTCTCCTACAATGAGCAGTTCTTC | TRBJ2-1 | TRBV9 | few | .
CSAAGQGTYEQYF | TGCAGCGCCGCGGGGCAGGGGACTTACGAGCAGTACTTC | TRBJ2-7 | TRBV29-1 | . | .
CASSGDRERYEQYF | TGTGCCAGCAGTGGGGACAGGGAACGTTACGAGCAGTACTTC | TRBJ2-7 | TRBV12-3/TRBV12-4 | many | TRBD1
CASSTDGRNTEAFF | TGCGCCAGCAGTACGGACGGCAGGAACACTGAAGCTTTCTTT | TRBJ1-1 | TRBV5-1 | few | .
CASSQTSGSSYEQYF | TGCGCCAGCAGCCAAACTAGCGGTAGCTCCTACGAGCAGTACTTC | TRBJ2-7 | TRBV4-1 | . | TRBD2
CASRPTGTPHQPQHF | TGTGCCAGCAGGCCTACCGGGACACCGCATCAGCCCCAGCATTTT | TRBJ1-5 | TRBV7-2 | . | .
CSARVVTPLANYGYTF | TGCAGTGCTAGAGTAGTTACTCCTCTAGCTAACTATGGCTACACCTTC | TRBJ1-2 | TRBV20-1 | few | .
CASSLHSQVWLEDTQYF | TGTGCCAGCAGCTTACACTCTCAGGTCTGGTTAGAAGATACGCAGTATTTT | TRBJ2-3 | TRBV11-2 | . | .
CASSQLAESGEQYF | TGCGCCAGCAGCCAACTAGCGGAGTCTGGGGAGCAGTACTTC | TRBJ2-7 | TRBV4-1 | few | TRBD2
CASSPRIGRGDTEAFF | TGTGCCAGCAGCCCAAGGATTGGCAGGGGTGACACTGAAGCTTTCTTT | TRBJ1-1 | TRBV7-9 | . | .
CASSFSGLALGDTQYF | TGTGCCAGCAGTTTTTCGGGACTAGCCCTTGGAGATACGCAGTATTTT | TRBJ2-3 | TRBV27 | few | TRBD2